The 27 T cell receptor beta chains below come from one sample, sequenced in a study of blood T cell repertoires in COVID-19. Some clones are missing from TCRdb's copy, which holds only in-frame ones; the method was immunoSEQ multiplex PCR. The sample consists of about 230,000 clones, 70% to 90% of them appearing once. Sample: peripheral blood. These receptors were taken from a woman under 30 who had recovered from COVID-19.

This clone was seen once. V usage is TRBV13 and J usage is TRBJ1-5; 9 bases fit TRBD1. The V gene's germline CDR1 is PRHDT and CDR2 FYEKMQ (reference sequence). The CDR3 is 15 residues long. The ends lost 5 bases at V and 5 bases at J; junction bases unmatched: 7. CDR3 DNA sequence: TGTGCCAGCAGCCTAAGACGGGACAGGGATCAGCCCCAGCATTTT. Translated, it gives CASSLRRDRDQPQHF.

This chain links TRBV2 with TRBJ2-7, with a weak D call TRBD1 (6 bases). CDR1 SNHLY and CDR2 FYNNEI come from the germline V gene. Trimming removed 4 bases at V and 6 bases at J, with 16 bases between. The CDR3 has 14 residues. The CDR3 DNA reads TGTGCCAGCAGTGTACGCTATGGGACATCCGAGCAGTACTTC. Translating gives CASSVRYGTSEQYF. The full variable domain, completed using reference TRBV2 and TRBJ2-7, is EPEVTQTPSHQVTQMGQEVILRCVPISNHLYFYWYRQILGQKVEFLVSFYNNEISEKSEIFDDQFSVERPDGSNFTLKIRSTKLEDSAMYFCASSVRYGTSEQYFGPGTRLTVT.

The CDR3 coding sequence is TGTGCCAGCAGTTCCCCTGTGGGGCCTGAAGCTTTCTTT. The encoded protein is CASSSPVGPEAFF. The chain has TRBV6-5 and TRBJ1-1, with TRBD1 as a possible D gene (5 bases). Germline CDR1 reads MNHEY; CDR2 reads SVGAGI. The CDR3 spans 13 residues. The V gene lost 4 bases and the J gene lost 6 bases, with 12 bases spanning the gap.

The rearrangement links TRBV15 to TRBJ1-2; possible D gene TRBD1, 6 bases. Germline loops: CDR1 LNHNV, CDR2 YYDKDF (reference sequence). There are 17 residues in the CDR3. Trimming shortened V by 5 bases and J by 6 bases, and 25 bases separated the two germline ends. The CDR3 loop is CATSRGGEVIFIDGYTF. The CDR3 DNA reads as TGTGCCACCAGCCGTGGGGGCGAAGTAATTTTTATCGATGGCTACACCTTC. The full variable domain, in which reference TRBV15 and TRBJ1-2 provide the parts outside the CDR3, is DAMVIQNPRYQVTQFGKPVTLSCSQTLNHNVMYWYQQKSSQAPKLLFHYYDKDFNNEADTPDNFQSRRPNTSFCFLDIRSPGLGDTAMYLCATSRGGEVIFIDGYTFGSGTRLTVV.

The chain has TRBV5-1 and TRBJ2-3; TRBD2 matches at 10 bases. CDR3 size: 14 residues. The junction had 2 bases not matched to a gene; V was cut back by 2 bases and J by 5 bases. Germline loops: CDR1 SGHRS, CDR2 YFSETQ. The CDR3 region has the DNA TGCGCCAGCAGCTTAGCGGGAGGGAAAGATACGCAGTATTTT. It is translated as CASSLAGGKDTQYF.

The rearrangement joins TRBV6-1 to TRBJ2-1; TRBD2 agrees at 14 bases. This CDR3 region has 18 residues. Per the germline V gene, CDR1 is MNHNS and CDR2 is SASEGT. V was pared by 0 bases and J by 2 bases, with 3 bases of the junction left unmatched. The CDR3 loop is CASSEATSGRAPYNEQFF. CDR3 bases: TGTGCCAGCAGTGAAGCGACTAGCGGGAGGGCCCCCTACAATGAGCAGTTCTTC.

This clone was seen once. The chain recombines TRBV27 with TRBJ2-1, with 14 bases aligning to TRBD2. After removal of 6 bases from V and 7 bases from J, the junction contained 5 bases not matched to a gene. This CDR3 comprises 15 residues. CDR1 MNHEY and CDR2 SMNVEV come from the germline V gene (reference sequence). CDR3 sequence reads: CASSHGTSGGNEQFF. The CDR3 DNA is TGTGCCAGCAGCCATGGGACTAGCGGGGGTAATGAGCAGTTCTTC.

The gene calls are TRBV5-5 and TRBJ2-1, with 14 bases matching TRBD2. After removal of 3 bases from V and 8 bases from J, the junction contained 10 bases not matched to a gene. Per germline, CDR1 SGHKS and CDR2 YYEKEE (reference sequence). The CDR3 has 17 residues. CDR3 DNA: TGTGCCAGCAGCTCGGGGACTAGCGGGAGTGTATGGGATGAGCAGTTCTTC. Protein: CASSSGTSGSVWDEQFF.

The chain has TRBV11-3 and TRBJ2-7, with 8 bases that match TRBD2. The CDR3 length is 15 residues. Unmatched junction bases numbered 9, after V lost 3 bases and J lost 5 bases. Germline V lookup: CDR1 SGHNT, CDR2 YENEEA. This CDR3 is CASSFGTRAFDEQYF. The DNA of the CDR3 is TGTGCCAGCAGCTTCGGGACTAGGGCTTTCGACGAGCAGTACTTC.

As DNA, the CDR3 is TGTGCCAGCAGCCACGGACAGGGAAGGACTGAAGCTTTCTTT. Translated, it gives CASSHGQGRTEAFF. The chain carries TRBV27 and TRBJ1-1; TRBD1 agrees at 8 bases. The CDR3 contains 14 residues. Germline V gene lookup returns CDR1 MNHEY and CDR2 SMNVEV (reference sequence). J lost 5 bases, V lost 6 bases, and 8 bases had no gene match.

The chain employs TRBV27 and TRBJ2-7; 8 nucleotides agree with TRBD2. V shed 5 bases, J shed 3 bases, and the junction held 6 bases outside the gene matches. Germline V gene sequence: CDR1 MNHEY, CDR2 SMNVEV (reference sequence). This CDR3 is built from 14 residues. As DNA, the CDR3 is TGTGCCAGCAGTCTTACTAGCGGACTCTACGAGCAGTACTTC. Translation: CASSLTSGLYEQYF.

This chain connects TRBV3-1 (or the pseudogene TRBV3-2) to TRBJ2-3, with D hard to call. V dropped 0 bases and J dropped 3 bases, with 7 bases sitting between them. Germline assignment: CDR1 LGHDT and CDR2 YNNKEL (reference sequence). This CDR3 is 14 amino acids long. The CDR3 sequence: CASSQDPATDTQYF. The CDR3 DNA reads TGTGCCAGCAGCCAAGATCCCGCGACAGATACGCAGTATTTT.

The genes are TRBV5-1 and TRBJ2-1, with TRBD2 matching 7 bases. Germline V gene data show CDR1 as SGHRS and CDR2 as YFSETQ. CDR3 length: 15 residues. V lost 4 bases, J lost 3 bases, and 7 bases stayed unmatched. As DNA, the CDR3 is TGCGCCAGCAGCCCGACCGGGACTAACTACAATGAGCAGTTCTTC. Encoded protein: CASSPTGTNYNEQFF.

The V call is TRBV7-2, the J call TRBJ1-5, with 7 bases lining up with TRBD1. The CDR3 has 14 residues. CDR1 SGHTA and CDR2 FQGNSA come from the germline V gene. V shed 5 bases, J shed 5 bases, and the junction held 6 bases outside the gene matches. The CDR3 nucleotides read TGTGCCAGCAGCCCGACAGGGAATGATCAGCCCCAGCATTTT. It is translated as CASSPTGNDQPQHF.

J is TRBJ1-2 and V is TRBV4-1; 10 bases align to TRBD1. CDR3 size: 17 residues. The trim removed 4 bases at V and 1 base at J, leaving 9 bases unmatched. Germline CDR1 and CDR2: MGHRA and YSYEKL. The CDR3 protein is CASSPGQGSGVNYGYTF. As DNA, the CDR3 is TGCGCCAGCAGCCCGGGACAGGGGAGCGGCGTTAACTATGGCTACACCTTC.

This clone was counted only a few times. The CDR3 region is CASSDLDKKSYEQYF. Written as DNA, the CDR3 is TGTGCCAGCAGCGATTTGGACAAAAAATCCTACGAGCAGTACTTC. The rearrangement joins TRBV7-9 to TRBJ2-7; a possible D gene is TRBD1 (5 bases). Trimming removed 5 bases from V and 1 base from J, with 15 bases in between. This CDR3 spans 15 amino acids. Germline V gives CDR1 SEHNR, CDR2 FQNEAQ (reference sequence).

V is TRBV6-2 or TRBV6-3 and J is TRBJ2-7, with D unresolved. The CDR3 runs 12 residues. Germline CDR1 is MNHEY and CDR2 is SVGEGT. V shed 2 bases and J shed 7 bases, with 9 bases lying between them. CDR3 DNA: TGTGCCAGCAGTTACCCCGAGAGGGAGCAGTACTTC. Protein product: CASSYPEREQYF.

The chain couples TRBV5-4 to TRBJ2-6; D ambiguous. V gave up 3 bases and J gave up 0 bases, with 10 bases separating them. Germline values: CDR1 SGHNT, CDR2 YYREEE (reference sequence). The CDR3 is made up of 16 amino acids. The CDR3 is CASSYLESSGANVLTF. The CDR3 coding sequence is TGTGCCAGCAGCTACTTAGAGAGCTCTGGGGCCAACGTCCTGACTTTC.

The chain carries TRBV7-6 and TRBJ2-5, with 10 bases matching TRBD1. CDR3 length equals 16 residues. CDR1 and CDR2 (germline): SGHVS, FNYEAQ. V was clipped by 5 bases and J by 2 bases; unmatched bases: 8. The CDR3 nucleotides read TGTGCCAGCAGCGTCGACAGGGGGCAGGTTCAAGAGACCCAGTACTTC. Translated, it gives CASSVDRGQVQETQYF.

V is TRBV9 and J is TRBJ2-1, with D possibly matching TRBD2 (6 bases). The CDR3 sequence is 16 residues long. CDR1 and CDR2 from the germline V gene are SGDLS and YYNGEE. Deletions cut 1 base from V and 0 bases from J, with 11 bases between. The DNA for the CDR3 is TGTGCCAGCAGCGTATCGAGACTAGGCTCCTACAATGAGCAGTTCTTC. This translates into CASSVSRLGSYNEQFF. Supplemented by reference TRBV9 and TRBJ2-1, the full variable domain reads DSGVTQTPKHLITATGQRVTLRCSPRSGDLSVYWYQQSLDQGLQFLIQYYNGEERAKGNILERFSAQQFPDLHSELNLSSLELGDSALYFCASSVSRLGSYNEQFFGPGTRLTVL.

This clone was observed a single time. The rearrangement links TRBV7-3 to TRBJ2-1, with unresolved D. Germline loops: CDR1 SGHTA, CDR2 FQGTGA. The CDR3 has 13 amino acids. V was clipped by 2 bases and J by 5 bases, with 7 bases between them. CDR3 residues: CASSLWPNNEQFF. CDR3 sequence (DNA): TGTGCCAGCAGCTTATGGCCCAACAATGAGCAGTTCTTC.

The J gene is TRBJ2-7, the V gene TRBV19, with 7 bases that match TRBD1. V was clipped by 3 bases and J by 2 bases; unmatched bases: 7. Germline CDR1 is LNHDA and CDR2 is SQIVND (reference sequence). This CDR3 contains 15 residues. In DNA, the CDR3 is TGTGCCAGTAGTATCTTGGGCGACAGGGCCTACGAGCAGTACTTC. Residues: CASSILGDRAYEQYF.

The rearrangement uses TRBV7-2 and TRBJ2-7; D is possibly TRBD1 (5 bases). There are 15 residues in the CDR3. Between the trimmed V and J ends, which lost 2 bases and 2 bases, there was a span of 13 bases. Germline CDR1 SGHTA, CDR2 FQGNSA. CDR3 sequence: CASSLTSGMAYEQYF. As DNA, the CDR3 is TGTGCCAGCAGCTTAACGTCAGGGATGGCCTACGAGCAGTACTTC. The full variable domain, rest sourced from reference TRBV7-2 and TRBJ2-7, is GAGVSQSPSNKVTEKGKDVELRCDPISGHTALYWYRQSLGQGLEFLIYFQGNSAPDKSGLPSDRFSAERTGGSVSTLTIQRTQQEDSAVYLCASSLTSGMAYEQYFGPGTRLTVT.

The V call is TRBV18, the J call TRBJ1-5; weak D call: TRBD1 (5 bases). V was pared by 0 bases and J by 1 base, with 13 bases between. Germline assignment: CDR1 KGHSH and CDR2 LQKENI. This CDR3 has 17 residues. The CDR3: CASSPPRQGTSNQPQHF. The CDR3, as DNA: TGTGCCAGCTCACCACCGAGGCAGGGCACGAGCAATCAGCCCCAGCATTTT.

The chain uses TRBV5-1 and TRBJ1-5, with 8 bases aligning to TRBD1. The germline CDR1 and CDR2 sequences are SGHRS and YFSETQ. V lost 0 bases to trimming and J lost 7 bases; unmatched junction nucleotides: 0. The CDR3 is made up of 13 amino acids. The CDR3 nucleotides read TGCGCCAGCAGCTTGGGACAGGGGCAGCCCCAGCATTTT. This codes for CASSLGQGQPQHF.

This clone came up a few times. The rearrangement links TRBV9 to TRBJ2-3, with D possibly matching TRBD1 (6 bases). CDR1 SGDLS and CDR2 YYNGEE come from the germline V gene. Trimming removed 0 bases from V and 6 bases from J, with 23 bases in between. This CDR3 contains 18 residues. In nucleotides, the CDR3 is TGTGCCAGCAGCGTAGAATCCCAGACGGGGACACCCCAGGATACGCAGTATTTT. Amino acid sequence: CASSVESQTGTPQDTQYF. Full variable domain (missing parts from reference TRBV9 and TRBJ2-3): DSGVTQTPKHLITATGQRVTLRCSPRSGDLSVYWYQQSLDQGLQFLIQYYNGEERAKGNILERFSAQQFPDLHSELNLSSLELGDSALYFCASSVESQTGTPQDTQYFGPGTRLTVL.

The gene calls are TRBV25-1 and TRBJ1-4; tentative D call: TRBD1 (5 bases). V was trimmed by 8 bases and J by 7 bases, leaving 17 bases between them. The germline CDR1 and CDR2 sequences are MGHDK and SYGVNS. This CDR3 region has 14 residues. This CDR3 reads CASSPPGHLEKLFF. The CDR3 coding sequence is TGTGCCAGCTCACCACCCGGACACCTTGAAAAACTGTTTTTT.